This note documents a single T cell receptor (beta chain) sequence. Primers for the PCR totalled 60 Vbeta and 13 Jbeta. TCRdb keeps only in-frame clones here, not all; method: immunoSEQ multiplex PCR. The sample lists over 150,000 clones; 75% to 85% were seen once. This record comes from a study of cytomegalovirus exposure and HLA in healthy donors. Turning to the study itself: Within the Caucasian-associated ancestry cluster were around 81% of the roughly 400 genotyped donors.

V lost 0 bases and J 8 bases, leaving 10 bases between the germline ends. The CDR3 is 14 residues long. Germline lookup yields CDR1 SNHLY and CDR2 FYNNEI. Sequenced input: PBMCs. The sequence was obtained from a woman aged 45-59 years in good health and CMV-seropositive. This rearrangement joins TRBV2 to TRBJ1-4, with D possibly being TRBD1 (5 bases). CDR3: CASSEARGGEKLFF. The DNA for the CDR3 is TGTGCCAGCAGTGAAGCGCGGGGGGGAGAAAAACTGTTTTTT.